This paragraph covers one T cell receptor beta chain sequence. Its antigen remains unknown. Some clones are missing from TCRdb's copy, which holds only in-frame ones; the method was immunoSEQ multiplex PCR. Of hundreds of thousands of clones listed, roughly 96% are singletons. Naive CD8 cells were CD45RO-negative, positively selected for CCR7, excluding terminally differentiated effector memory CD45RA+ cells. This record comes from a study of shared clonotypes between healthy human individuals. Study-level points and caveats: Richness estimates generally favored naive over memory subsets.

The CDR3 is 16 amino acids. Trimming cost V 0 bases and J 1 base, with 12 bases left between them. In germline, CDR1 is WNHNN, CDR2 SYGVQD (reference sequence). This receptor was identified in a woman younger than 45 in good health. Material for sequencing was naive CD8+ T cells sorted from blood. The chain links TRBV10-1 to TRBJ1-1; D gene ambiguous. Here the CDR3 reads CASSESPGAKNTEAFF. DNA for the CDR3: TGCGCCAGCAGTGAGTCGCCAGGAGCCAAGAACACTGAAGCTTTCTTT.